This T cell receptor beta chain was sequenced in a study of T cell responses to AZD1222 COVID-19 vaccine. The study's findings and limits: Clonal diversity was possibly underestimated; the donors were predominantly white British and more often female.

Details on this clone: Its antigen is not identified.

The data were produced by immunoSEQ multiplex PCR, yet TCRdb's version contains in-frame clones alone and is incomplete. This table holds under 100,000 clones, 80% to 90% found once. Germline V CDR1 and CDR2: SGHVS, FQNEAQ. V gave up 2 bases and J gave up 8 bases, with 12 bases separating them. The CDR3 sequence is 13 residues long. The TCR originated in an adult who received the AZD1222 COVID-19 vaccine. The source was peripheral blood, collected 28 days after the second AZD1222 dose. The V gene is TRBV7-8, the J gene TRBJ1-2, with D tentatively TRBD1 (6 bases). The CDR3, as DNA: TGTGCCAGCAGCTTACAGGGGATGGGAGGCTACACCTTC. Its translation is CASSLQGMGGYTF.